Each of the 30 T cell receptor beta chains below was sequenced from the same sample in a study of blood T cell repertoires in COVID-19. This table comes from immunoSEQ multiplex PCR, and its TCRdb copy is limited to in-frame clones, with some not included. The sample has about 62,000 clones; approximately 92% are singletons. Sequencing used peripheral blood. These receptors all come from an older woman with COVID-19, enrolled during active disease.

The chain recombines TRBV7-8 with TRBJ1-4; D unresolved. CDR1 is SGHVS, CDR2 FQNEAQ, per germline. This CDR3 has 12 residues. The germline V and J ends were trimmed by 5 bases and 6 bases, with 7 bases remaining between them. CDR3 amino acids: CASSPGYEKLFF. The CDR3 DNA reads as TGTGCCAGCAGCCCAGGTTATGAAAAACTGTTTTTT.

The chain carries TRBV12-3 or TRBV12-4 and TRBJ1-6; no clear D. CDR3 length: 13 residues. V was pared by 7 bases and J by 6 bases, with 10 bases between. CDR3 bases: TGTGCCAGCAACGTACAGATTAATTCACCCCTCCACTTT. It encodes CASNVQINSPLHF.

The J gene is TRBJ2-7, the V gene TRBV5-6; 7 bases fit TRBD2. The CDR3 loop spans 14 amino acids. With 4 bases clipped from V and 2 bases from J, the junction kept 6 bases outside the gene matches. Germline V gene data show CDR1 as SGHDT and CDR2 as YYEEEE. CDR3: CASSPLAETYEQYF. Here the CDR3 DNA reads TGTGCCAGCAGCCCCCTAGCGGAGACCTACGAGCAGTACTTC.

CDR3 in DNA: TGTGCCAGCAGTTTCTCGGACAGGAGAGGCGAGCAGTACTTC. It translates to CASSFSDRRGEQYF. The genes are TRBV28 and TRBJ2-7; TRBD1 aligns across 7 bases. J lost 6 bases, V lost 3 bases, and 8 bases had no gene match. From germline, CDR1 is MDHEN and CDR2 SYDVKM. There are 14 residues in the CDR3.

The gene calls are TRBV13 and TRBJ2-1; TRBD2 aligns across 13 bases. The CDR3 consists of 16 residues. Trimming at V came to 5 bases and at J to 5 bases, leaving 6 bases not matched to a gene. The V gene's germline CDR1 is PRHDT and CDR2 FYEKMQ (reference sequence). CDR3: CASSPTGLAGDNEQFF. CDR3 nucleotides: TGTGCCAGCAGCCCTACCGGACTAGCGGGAGACAATGAGCAGTTCTTC.

Here the CDR3 reads CASSINRGRTEAFF. The CDR3 DNA follows: TGTGCCAGCAGCATAAACAGGGGGCGTACTGAAGCTTTCTTT. The chain couples TRBV7-2 to TRBJ1-1, with 9 bases matching TRBD1. There are 14 residues in the CDR3. The V segment lost 5 bases and the J segment 5 bases; nucleotides outside the gene matches: 6. Germline values: CDR1 SGHTA, CDR2 FQGNSA.

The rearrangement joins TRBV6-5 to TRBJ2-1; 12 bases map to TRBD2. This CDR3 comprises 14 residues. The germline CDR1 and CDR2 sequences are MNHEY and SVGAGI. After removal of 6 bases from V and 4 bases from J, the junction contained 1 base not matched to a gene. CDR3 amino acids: CASSGTSGYNEQFF. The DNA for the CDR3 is TGTGCCAGCAGCGGGACTAGCGGGTACAATGAGCAGTTCTTC.

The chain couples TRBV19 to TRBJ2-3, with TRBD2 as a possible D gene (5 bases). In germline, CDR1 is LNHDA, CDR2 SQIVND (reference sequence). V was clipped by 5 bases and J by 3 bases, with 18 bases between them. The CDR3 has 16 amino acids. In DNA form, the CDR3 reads TGTGCCAGTAGTTCGACGGAGGCACGAAGGACAGATACGCAGTATTTT. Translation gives CASSSTEARRTDTQYF.

The CDR3 DNA follows: TGTGCCAGCAGCCGGACAGGGCCAAGCTCCTACAATGAGCAGTTCTTC. Its protein is CASSRTGPSSYNEQFF. The gene calls are TRBV7-2 and TRBJ2-1, with 8 bases identical to TRBD1. The V and J ends lost 5 bases and 0 bases, in that order; junction bases with no gene match: 6. CDR1 and CDR2 (germline): SGHTA, FQGNSA. CDR3 length: 16 residues.

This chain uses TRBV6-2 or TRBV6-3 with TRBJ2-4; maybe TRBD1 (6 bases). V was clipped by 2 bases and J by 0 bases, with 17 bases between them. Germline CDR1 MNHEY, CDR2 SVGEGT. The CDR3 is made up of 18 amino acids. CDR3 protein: CASSYGTRTVIAKNIQYF. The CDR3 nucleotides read TGTGCCAGCAGTTACGGAACCCGGACAGTTATAGCCAAAAACATTCAGTACTTC.

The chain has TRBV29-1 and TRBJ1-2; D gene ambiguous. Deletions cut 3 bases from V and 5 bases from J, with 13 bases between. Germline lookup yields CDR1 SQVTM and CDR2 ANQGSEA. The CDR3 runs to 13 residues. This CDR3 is CSVDAGSVYGYTF. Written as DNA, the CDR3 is TGCAGCGTTGATGCGGGCTCGGTTTATGGCTACACCTTC.

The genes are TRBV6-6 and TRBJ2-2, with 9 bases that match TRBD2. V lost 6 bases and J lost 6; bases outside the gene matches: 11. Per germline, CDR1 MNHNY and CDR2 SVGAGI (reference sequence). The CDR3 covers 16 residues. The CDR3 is CASSKGGTSTSGELFF. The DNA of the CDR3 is TGTGCCAGCAGCAAAGGGGGGACTAGCACCTCCGGGGAGCTGTTTTTT.

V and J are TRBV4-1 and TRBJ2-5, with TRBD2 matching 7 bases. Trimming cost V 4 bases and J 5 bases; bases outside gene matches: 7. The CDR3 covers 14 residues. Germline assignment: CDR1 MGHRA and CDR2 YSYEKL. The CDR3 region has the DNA TGCGCCAGCAGCCGGGAGGGTTACTTGGAGACCCAGTACTTC. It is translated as CASSREGYLETQYF.

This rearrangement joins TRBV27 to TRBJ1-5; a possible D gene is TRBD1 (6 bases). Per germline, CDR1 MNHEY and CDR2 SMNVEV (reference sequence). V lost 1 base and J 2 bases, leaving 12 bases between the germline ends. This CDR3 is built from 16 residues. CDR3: CASSLFQGSGNQPQHF. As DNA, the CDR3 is TGTGCCAGCAGTTTATTTCAGGGGAGCGGCAATCAGCCCCAGCATTTT.

For the CDR3, the DNA is TGTGCCATCAGTGAAAGGGACAGGGGCTCCTACGAGCAGTACTTC. Protein sequence: CAISERDRGSYEQYF. The chain is built from TRBV10-3 and TRBJ2-7, with TRBD1 identical over 10 bases. Losses at the gene ends were 3 bases for V and 0 bases for J; bases not matched to a gene: 2. In germline, CDR1 is ENHRY, CDR2 SYGVKD. The CDR3 totals 15 residues.

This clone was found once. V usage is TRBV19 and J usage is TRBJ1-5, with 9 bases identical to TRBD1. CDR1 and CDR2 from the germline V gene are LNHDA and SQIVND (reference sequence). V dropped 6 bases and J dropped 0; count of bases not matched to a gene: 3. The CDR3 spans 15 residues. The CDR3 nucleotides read TGTGCCAGTAGGGAGACAGGGGGTAGCAATCAGCCCCAGCATTTT. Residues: CASRETGGSNQPQHF.

The CDR3 reads CASSIGGTAGQETQYF. The CDR3 DNA follows: TGTGCCAGTAGTATAGGGGGTACGGCAGGGCAAGAGACCCAGTACTTC. The chain links TRBV19 to TRBJ2-5, with a possible D match to TRBD1 (5 bases). The germline V gene encodes CDR1 LNHDA and CDR2 SQIVND (reference sequence). The CDR3 is made up of 16 amino acids. V dropped 1 base and J dropped 2 bases, with 14 bases sitting between them.

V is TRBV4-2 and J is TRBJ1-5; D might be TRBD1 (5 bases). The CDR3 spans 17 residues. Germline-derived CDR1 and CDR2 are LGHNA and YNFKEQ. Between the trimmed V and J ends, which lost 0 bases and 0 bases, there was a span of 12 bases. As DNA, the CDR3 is TGTGCCAGCAGCCAAGATGCGGGGAGGGGTAGCAATCAGCCCCAGCATTTT. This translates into CASSQDAGRGSNQPQHF.

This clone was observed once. CDR3 sequence reads: CASSYEQGPTSSYEQYF. CDR3 nucleotides: TGTGCCAGCAGCTACGAACAGGGGCCAACGAGCTCCTACGAGCAGTACTTC. The V call is TRBV7-2, the J call TRBJ2-7; 7 nucleotides match TRBD1. Germline-derived CDR1 and CDR2 are SGHTA and FQGNSA. The CDR3 has 17 amino acids. V shed 4 bases, J shed 0 bases, and the junction held 12 bases outside the gene matches.

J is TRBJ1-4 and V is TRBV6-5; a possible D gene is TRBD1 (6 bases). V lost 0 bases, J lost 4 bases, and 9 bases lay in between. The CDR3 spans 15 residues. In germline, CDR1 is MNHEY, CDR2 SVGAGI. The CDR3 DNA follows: TGTGCCAGCAGTTACTCCGGACAGATTAATGAAAAACTGTTTTTT. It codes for CASSYSGQINEKLFF.

CDR3 coding DNA: TGTGCCAGCAGCCCTGGACTAGCGGGAGGCATCGGCACCGGGGAGCTGTTTTTT. This codes for CASSPGLAGGIGTGELFF. This chain links TRBV5-4 with TRBJ2-2, with 14 nucleotides matching TRBD2. V shed 4 bases, J shed 4 bases, and the junction held 9 bases outside the gene matches. Looked up from germline, CDR1 is SGHNT and CDR2 is YYREEE (reference sequence). This CDR3 is built from 18 residues.

This CDR3 is CASSGDRTNYGYTF. In DNA form, the CDR3 reads TGTGCCAGCAGTGGGGACAGGACTAACTATGGCTACACCTTC. The chain recombines TRBV2 with TRBJ1-2, with 8 bases fitting TRBD1. Germline V lookup: CDR1 SNHLY, CDR2 FYNNEI. V shed 4 bases and J 0 bases; nucleotides not matched to a gene: 1. The CDR3 is 14 amino acids. Complete variable domain (other parts from reference TRBV2 and TRBJ1-2): EPEVTQTPSHQVTQMGQEVILRCVPISNHLYFYWYRQILGQKVEFLVSFYNNEISEKSEIFDDQFSVERPDGSNFTLKIRSTKLEDSAMYFCASSGDRTNYGYTFGSGTRLTVV.

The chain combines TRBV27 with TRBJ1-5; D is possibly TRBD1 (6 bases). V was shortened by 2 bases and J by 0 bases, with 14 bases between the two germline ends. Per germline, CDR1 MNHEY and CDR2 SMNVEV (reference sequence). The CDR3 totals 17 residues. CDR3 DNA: TGTGCCAGCAGTTTAGTCTCTACAGGGATTAGCAATCAGCCCCAGCATTTT. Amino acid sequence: CASSLVSTGISNQPQHF.

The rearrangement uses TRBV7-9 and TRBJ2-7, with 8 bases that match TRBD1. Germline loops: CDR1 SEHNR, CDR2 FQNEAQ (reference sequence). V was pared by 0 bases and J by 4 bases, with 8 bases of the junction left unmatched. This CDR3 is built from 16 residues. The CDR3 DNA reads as TGTGCCAGCAGCTTAGCGACCGGACAGGGTTTGTACGAGCAGTACTTC. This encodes CASSLATGQGLYEQYF.

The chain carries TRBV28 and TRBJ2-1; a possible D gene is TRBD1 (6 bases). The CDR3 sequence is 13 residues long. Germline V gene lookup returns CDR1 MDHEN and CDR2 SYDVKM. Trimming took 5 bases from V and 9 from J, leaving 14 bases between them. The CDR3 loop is CASSLTGWREQFF. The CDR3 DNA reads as TGTGCCAGCAGTCTAACAGGGTGGCGTGAGCAGTTCTTC. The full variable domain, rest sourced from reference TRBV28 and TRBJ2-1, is DVKVTQSSRYLVKRTGEKVFLECVQDMDHENMFWYRQDPGLGLRLIYFSYDVKMKEKGDIPEGYSVSREKKERFSLILESASTNQTSMYLCASSLTGWREQFFGPGTRLTVL.

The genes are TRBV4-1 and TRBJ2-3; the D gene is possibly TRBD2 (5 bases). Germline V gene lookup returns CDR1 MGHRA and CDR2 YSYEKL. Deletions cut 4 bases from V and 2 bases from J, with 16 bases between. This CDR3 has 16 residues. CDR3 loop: CASSRGGMRVTDTQYF. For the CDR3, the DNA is TGCGCCAGCAGCCGAGGTGGGATGCGGGTCACAGATACGCAGTATTTT.

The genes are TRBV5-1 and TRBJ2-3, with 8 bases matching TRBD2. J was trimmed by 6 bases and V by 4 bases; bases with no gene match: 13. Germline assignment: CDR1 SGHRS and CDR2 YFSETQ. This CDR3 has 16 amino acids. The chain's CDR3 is CASSATASGLSDTQYF. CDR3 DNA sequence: TGCGCCAGCAGCGCCACCGCTAGCGGGCTTTCGGATACGCAGTATTTT.

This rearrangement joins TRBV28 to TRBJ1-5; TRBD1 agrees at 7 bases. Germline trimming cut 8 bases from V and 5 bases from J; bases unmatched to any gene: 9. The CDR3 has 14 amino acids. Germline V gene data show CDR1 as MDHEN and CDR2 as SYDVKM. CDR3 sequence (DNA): TGTGCCAGCGTTGCAGGGGGTAAGGATCAGCCCCAGCATTTT. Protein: CASVAGGKDQPQHF.

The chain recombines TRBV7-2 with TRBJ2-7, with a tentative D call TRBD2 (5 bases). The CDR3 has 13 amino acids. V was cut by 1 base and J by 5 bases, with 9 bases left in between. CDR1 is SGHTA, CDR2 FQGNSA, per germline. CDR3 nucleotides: TGTGCCAGCAGCTTAGGGGAGCGGAACGAGCAGTACTTC. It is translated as CASSLGERNEQYF.

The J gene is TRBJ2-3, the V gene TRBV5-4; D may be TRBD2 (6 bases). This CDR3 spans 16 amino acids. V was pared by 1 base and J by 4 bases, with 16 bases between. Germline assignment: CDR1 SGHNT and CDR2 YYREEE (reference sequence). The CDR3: CASSLPTSWDADTQYF. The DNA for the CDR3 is TGTGCCAGCAGCTTGCCAACTAGCTGGGACGCAGATACGCAGTATTTT.